A single sample gave rise to the 14 T cell receptor beta chains below, sequenced in a study of regulatory T cells in long-lasting Graves disease. CDR3-region Arm-PCR and iRepertoire HTBI primers produced the TCR beta libraries. TCRdb redid the calling of the multiplex PCR reads with MiXCR, one entry per CDR3 protein. The sample carries about 400,000 distinct CDR3 sequences, less than 25% recorded once. Time point given: persistent/refractory GD, antithyroid drugs over 5 years with positive TRAb. PBMC RNA served as the TCR library source. Sequencing was performed on peripheral blood mononuclear cells (PBMCs), taken when the disease was refractory, from a patient treated with antithyroid drugs. These receptors originate from a female donor with Graves disease.

The chain has TRBV4-1 and TRBJ1-3; no reliable D call. This CDR3 region has 16 residues. Germline CDR1 and CDR2: MGHRA and YSYEKL. The ends were cut back, 0 bases at V and 4 bases at J, with 13 bases in the middle. The DNA of the CDR3 is TGCGCCAGCAGCCAAGAGTCCAGCCGACTAGGAAACACCATATATTTT. This translates into CASSQESSRLGNTIYF.

The CDR3 DNA sequence: TGTGCCTGGAGTGAGGACAGGGGCAATCAGCCCCAGCATTTT. This codes for CAWSEDRGNQPQHF. The genes are TRBV30 and TRBJ1-5; TRBD1 aligns across 8 bases. CDR3 length equals 14 residues. Germline V gene lookup returns CDR1 GTSNPN and CDR2 SVGIG (reference sequence). V lost 1 base to trimming and J lost 2 bases; unmatched junction nucleotides: 1.

The chain is built from TRBV7-2 and TRBJ2-3; D not certain. The V gene lost 2 bases and the J gene lost 0 bases, with 9 bases spanning the gap. CDR3 length equals 15 residues. Germline lookup yields CDR1 SGHTA and CDR2 FQGNSA. The CDR3 DNA reads TGTGCCAGCAGCTTAATACCGGTTAGCACAGATACGCAGTATTTT. Amino acids: CASSLIPVSTDTQYF.

With regard to this clonotype: One base away lies a much larger clone, so this may be a sequencing read error. The chain carries TRBV12-3 or TRBV12-4 and TRBJ1-3; 8 bases fit TRBD1. The CDR3 loop spans 16 amino acids. In DNA form, the CDR3 reads TGTGCCGGCAGCCCCGGACAGGGACAATCTGGAAACACCATATATTTT. It specifies CAGSPGQGQSGNTIYF.

The chain combines TRBV4-1 with TRBJ2-1; 9 bases are a match to TRBD1. This CDR3 contains 19 residues. Germline values: CDR1 MGHRA, CDR2 YSYEKL. Trimming cost V 1 base and J 8 bases; bases outside gene matches: 18. CDR3 protein: CASSQGIGGRQGGLYEQFF. CDR3 DNA: TGCGCCAGCAGCCAAGGAATTGGGGGGCGACAGGGGGGACTCTATGAGCAGTTCTTC.

The table lists this clonotype with a few counts. This rearrangement joins TRBV5-1 to TRBJ2-5; either TRBD1 or TRBD2 may fit D (5 bases each). V dropped 6 bases and J dropped 4 bases, with 10 bases sitting between them. Germline CDR1 and CDR2: SGHRS and YFSETQ. The CDR3 loop spans 12 amino acids. The CDR3 loop reads CASTQRGETQYF. The CDR3 DNA reads as TGCGCCAGCACCCAGAGGGGAGAGACCCAGTACTTC.

This clonotype occurred many times. The gene calls are TRBV6-1 and TRBJ2-5; TRBD1 matches at 9 bases. After removal of 6 bases from V and 5 bases from J, the junction contained 10 bases not matched to a gene. CDR1 is MNHNS, CDR2 SASEGT, per germline. The CDR3 is 15 residues long. DNA for the CDR3: TGTGCCAGCAGCCCCGGGACAGGGAAGATTGAGACCCAGTACTTC. It encodes CASSPGTGKIETQYF.

This clonotype has ten or more counts. The gene calls are TRBV28 and TRBJ1-2, with a weak D call TRBD1 (6 bases). CDR1 and CDR2 (germline): MDHEN, SYDVKM. Trimming removed 3 bases at V and 4 bases at J, with 15 bases between. The CDR3 has 15 residues. The CDR3: CASSFYGQQGYGYTF. In DNA, the CDR3 is TGTGCCAGCAGTTTCTACGGACAGCAAGGCTATGGCTACACCTTC.

This clonotype was seen ten or more times. This chain connects TRBV20-1 to TRBJ2-7; no clear D. Trimming took off 3 bases at V and 3 bases at J, with 15 bases between the two ends. Germline V gene sequence: CDR1 DFQATT, CDR2 SNEGSKA (reference sequence). CDR3 size: 14 residues. CDR3 coding DNA: TGCAGTGCTAGCAAGGTCGAGCGTGGCTACGAGCAGTACTTC. Translating gives CSASKVERGYEQYF.

This chain joins TRBV29-1 and TRBJ1-2; TRBD1 is a possible D gene (5 bases). The germline V gene encodes CDR1 SQVTM and CDR2 ANQGSEA. Trimming removed 7 bases at V and 5 bases at J, with 14 bases between. CDR3 length: 12 amino acids. The CDR3 sequence is CSAVGLGYGYTF. In DNA form, the CDR3 reads TGCAGCGCCGTGGGGCTAGGGTATGGCTACACCTTC.

This clonotype was detected ten times or more. The chain has TRBV28 and TRBJ2-7; 9 bases map to TRBD1. V trimming: 5 bases; J trimming: 4 bases; junction bases outside the gene matches: 6. CDR1 and CDR2 from the germline V gene are MDHEN and SYDVKM. The CDR3 totals 14 residues. The CDR3 bases are TGTGCCAGCAGTCACCGGGACAGGGCTTACGAGCAGTACTTC. This sequence encodes CASSHRDRAYEQYF.

This clonotype was observed at least ten times. V and J are TRBV2 and TRBJ2-7; 10 bases map to TRBD1. CDR3 length equals 12 residues. CDR1 SNHLY and CDR2 FYNNEI come from the germline V gene. Losses at the gene ends were 4 bases for V and 6 bases for J; bases not matched to a gene: 0. The CDR3 DNA follows: TGTGCCAGCAGTGGGGACAGGGGCGAGCAGTACTTC. Amino acid sequence: CASSGDRGEQYF.

In its sample, this clonotype was seen many times. Here the CDR3 DNA reads TGTGCCAGCAGTGAGAGGACTAGCGGGATCGGCCTCTACGAGCAGTACTTC. This sequence encodes CASSERTSGIGLYEQYF. The chain uses TRBV6-1 and TRBJ2-7; 12 positions match TRBD2. The length of the CDR3 is 17 residues. V trimming: 3 bases; J trimming: 3 bases; junction bases outside the gene matches: 9. The V gene's germline CDR1 is MNHNS and CDR2 SASEGT.

The chain uses TRBV7-9 and TRBJ1-1; no reliable D call. CDR3 length equals 15 residues. Germline V gene sequence: CDR1 SEHNR, CDR2 FQNEAQ (reference sequence). V was trimmed by 1 base and J by 0 bases, leaving 9 bases between them. The CDR3 spells CASSLGVIMNTEAFF. For the CDR3, the DNA is TGTGCCAGCAGCTTAGGCGTTATTATGAACACTGAAGCTTTCTTT.